This is a list of T cell receptor beta chains from one sample in a study of shared T cell receptors in the human thymus. Sequencing used immunoSEQ multiplex PCR; TCRdb keeps in-frame clones, though not all of them. The table lists 500,000 to 550,000 clones, about 84% of them singletons. Another study also made use of these data, one on human thymus T cells.

The sequencing input was thymocytes. All receptors derive from a boy under three years old with a congenital heart defect. Both conserved end residues are part of each CDR3. Fields, in order: D gene, clone size, J gene, V gene, CDR3 protein, CDR3 DNA. D genes are given only for firm matches. Only part of the rows carry a size: once, few, many, or a class if the clone is expanded.

D gene: TRBD1
clone size: -
J gene: TRBJ2-5
V gene: TRBV5-6
CDR3 protein: CASSCSTGGVETQYF
CDR3 DNA: TGTGCCAGCAGCTGTTCGACAGGGGGCGTGGAGACCCAGTACTTC

D gene: -
clone size: few
J gene: TRBJ1-4
V gene: TRBV7-6
CDR3 protein: CASSIRPGQREKLFF
CDR3 DNA: TGTGCCAGCAGCATACGACCAGGACAGAGGGAAAAACTGTTTTTT

D gene: TRBD1
clone size: -
J gene: TRBJ1-5
V gene: TRBV30
CDR3 protein: CAWSPPGTGYQPQHF
CDR3 DNA: TGTGCCTGGAGTCCCCCCGGGACAGGATATCAGCCCCAGCATTTT

D gene: -
clone size: -
J gene: TRBJ2-5
V gene: TRBV12-5
CDR3 protein: CASGLWEGDVSETQYF
CDR3 DNA: TGTGCTAGTGGTTTGTGGGAGGGGGACGTCAGCGAGACCCAGTACTTC

D gene: -
clone size: -
J gene: TRBJ2-1
V gene: TRBV5-1
CDR3 protein: CASTWGSQGPSSYNEQFF
CDR3 DNA: TGCGCCAGCACCTGGGGTTCCCAGGGGCCCAGCTCCTACAATGAGCAGTTCTTC

D gene: -
clone size: -
J gene: TRBJ2-1
V gene: TRBV11-2
CDR3 protein: CASSSGRTEEQFF
CDR3 DNA: TGTGCCAGCAGCTCCGGACGGACTGAGGAGCAGTTCTTC

D gene: TRBD2
clone size: -
J gene: TRBJ2-3
V gene: TRBV5-1
CDR3 protein: CASSLLEGGQKVDTQYF
CDR3 DNA: TGCGCCAGCAGCTTGTTGGAGGGAGGGCAGAAAGTAGATACGCAGTATTTT

D gene: TRBD2
clone size: -
J gene: TRBJ2-7
V gene: TRBV4-2
CDR3 protein: CASSQDAGGGYEQYF
CDR3 DNA: TGTGCCAGCAGCCAAGACGCGGGAGGAGGCTACGAGCAGTACTTC

D gene: -
clone size: few
J gene: TRBJ2-7
V gene: TRBV5-4
CDR3 protein: CASNRSATYEQYF
CDR3 DNA: TGTGCCAGCAACCGGAGCGCTACCTACGAGCAGTACTTC

D gene: -
clone size: -
J gene: TRBJ2-4
V gene: TRBV30
CDR3 protein: CAWSESLEGTKNIQYF
CDR3 DNA: TGTGCCTGGAGTGAAAGTCTAGAAGGAACCAAAAACATTCAGTACTTC

D gene: TRBD1
clone size: -
J gene: TRBJ2-5
V gene: TRBV9
CDR3 protein: CASSVGIRGQETQYF
CDR3 DNA: TGTGCCAGCAGCGTGGGGATCAGGGGGCAGGAGACCCAGTACTTC

D gene: TRBD1
clone size: -
J gene: TRBJ1-2
V gene: TRBV5-6
CDR3 protein: CASILGGQGHNYGYTF
CDR3 DNA: TGTGCCAGCATCCTGGGGGGACAGGGGCATAACTATGGCTACACCTTC

D gene: -
clone size: -
J gene: TRBJ2-1
V gene: TRBV7-9
CDR3 protein: CASSLVGDHNEQFF
CDR3 DNA: TGTGCCAGCAGCTTAGTGGGCGACCACAATGAGCAGTTCTTC

D gene: -
clone size: -
J gene: TRBJ2-7
V gene: TRBV27
CDR3 protein: CASSLSSRDPSYEQYF
CDR3 DNA: TGTGCCAGCAGTTTATCGAGCAGGGATCCCTCCTACGAGCAGTACTTC

D gene: -
clone size: -
J gene: TRBJ1-3
V gene: TRBV4-1
CDR3 protein: CASSQEAVLGKSSGNTIYF
CDR3 DNA: TGCGCCAGCAGCCAAGAAGCAGTTCTAGGCAAGAGCTCTGGAAACACCATATATTTT

D gene: TRBD1
clone size: once
J gene: TRBJ2-7
V gene: TRBV5-4
CDR3 protein: CASSSRGPAYEQYF
CDR3 DNA: TGTGCCAGCAGCTCCAGGGGGCCCGCCTACGAGCAGTACTTC

D gene: -
clone size: -
J gene: TRBJ2-2
V gene: TRBV7-2
CDR3 protein: CASSLPGDTGELFF
CDR3 DNA: TGTGCCAGCAGTTTACCGGGAGACACCGGGGAGCTGTTTTTT

D gene: TRBD2
clone size: -
J gene: TRBJ2-2
V gene: TRBV7-3
CDR3 protein: CASSLKWAGGNTGELFF
CDR3 DNA: TGTGCCAGCAGCTTAAAATGGGCGGGAGGCAACACCGGGGAGCTGTTTTTT

D gene: -
clone size: -
J gene: TRBJ1-2
V gene: TRBV7-2
CDR3 protein: CASSLEGGGGSYGYTF
CDR3 DNA: TGTGCCAGCAGCTTAGAGGGGGGCGGGGGTTCCTATGGCTACACCTTC

D gene: TRBD1
clone size: -
J gene: TRBJ2-7
V gene: TRBV30
CDR3 protein: CAWSGPYPGQGGYEQYF
CDR3 DNA: TGTGCCTGGAGTGGACCCTACCCGGGACAGGGGGGCTACGAGCAGTACTTC

D gene: TRBD2
clone size: -
J gene: TRBJ2-7
V gene: TRBV5-1
CDR3 protein: CASSEASGGPYEQYF
CDR3 DNA: TGCGCCAGCAGCGAAGCTAGCGGGGGGCCGTACGAGCAGTACTTC

D gene: TRBD2
clone size: -
J gene: TRBJ2-7
V gene: TRBV7-2
CDR3 protein: CASSLETSALEQYF
CDR3 DNA: TGTGCCAGCAGCTTAGAAACTAGCGCCCTGGAGCAGTACTTC

D gene: TRBD2
clone size: -
J gene: TRBJ2-7
V gene: TRBV28
CDR3 protein: CASSLILAGPYEQYF
CDR3 DNA: TGTGCCAGCAGTTTAATCCTAGCGGGACCCTACGAGCAGTACTTC

D gene: -
clone size: -
J gene: TRBJ2-5
V gene: TRBV6-1
CDR3 protein: CASSEPDSWMETQYF
CDR3 DNA: TGTGCCAGCAGTGAACCAGACAGTTGGATGGAGACCCAGTACTTC

D gene: TRBD2
clone size: -
J gene: TRBJ2-2
V gene: TRBV11-3
CDR3 protein: CASSLDEREGAPGELFF
CDR3 DNA: TGTGCCAGCAGCTTAGACGAGCGGGAGGGGGCCCCCGGGGAGCTGTTTTTT

D gene: TRBD2
clone size: once
J gene: TRBJ2-1
V gene: TRBV28
CDR3 protein: CASSFSGGRSYNEQFF
CDR3 DNA: TGTGCCAGCAGTTTTTCAGGCGGGAGGAGTTACAATGAGCAGTTCTTC

D gene: TRBD2
clone size: -
J gene: TRBJ2-1
V gene: TRBV6-1
CDR3 protein: CASSELGLAGGPDEQFF
CDR3 DNA: TGTGCCAGCAGTGAACTGGGACTAGCGGGAGGGCCGGATGAGCAGTTCTTC

D gene: -
clone size: -
J gene: TRBJ2-1
V gene: TRBV4-3
CDR3 protein: CASSPVLNEQFF
CDR3 DNA: TGCGCCAGCAGCCCCGTCCTGAATGAGCAGTTCTTC

D gene: -
clone size: -
J gene: TRBJ2-7
V gene: TRBV5-1
CDR3 protein: CASSLGGPTYEQYF
CDR3 DNA: TGCGCCAGCAGCTTGGGCGGGCCCACCTACGAGCAGTACTTC

D gene: -
clone size: -
J gene: TRBJ2-1
V gene: TRBV13
CDR3 protein: CASPFPPFSSYNEQFF
CDR3 DNA: TGTGCCAGCCCATTCCCTCCCTTTAGCTCCTACAATGAGCAGTTCTTC

D gene: TRBD2
clone size: -
J gene: TRBJ2-4
V gene: TRBV28
CDR3 protein: CASNRLAGGPGGPKNIQYF
CDR3 DNA: TGTGCCAGCAACCGACTAGCGGGAGGGCCCGGGGGACCCAAAAACATTCAGTACTTC

D gene: TRBD2
clone size: -
J gene: TRBJ2-7
V gene: TRBV2
CDR3 protein: CASSDGSSGKRSSYEQYF
CDR3 DNA: TGTGCCAGCAGTGATGGGTCTAGCGGGAAAAGGAGTTCGTACGAGCAGTACTTC

D gene: -
clone size: -
J gene: TRBJ2-7
V gene: TRBV6-1
CDR3 protein: CASSDGQTVPYEQYF
CDR3 DNA: TGTGCCAGCAGTGATGGACAGACCGTTCCCTACGAGCAGTACTTC

D gene: TRBD2
clone size: -
J gene: TRBJ2-2
V gene: TRBV9
CDR3 protein: CASSPGLAGGTGELFF
CDR3 DNA: TGTGCCAGCAGCCCTGGGCTAGCGGGAGGCACCGGGGAGCTGTTTTTT

D gene: TRBD2
clone size: -
J gene: TRBJ2-3
V gene: TRBV10-2
CDR3 protein: CASSEGRPGGGTDTQYF
CDR3 DNA: TGCGCCAGCAGTGAAGGCAGGCCGGGAGGAGGAACAGATACGCAGTATTTT

D gene: -
clone size: -
J gene: TRBJ2-3
V gene: TRBV9
CDR3 protein: CASSVAGAKGARDTDTQYF
CDR3 DNA: TGTGCCAGCAGCGTAGCCGGGGCCAAGGGGGCGCGGGACACAGATACGCAGTATTTT

D gene: TRBD1
clone size: -
J gene: TRBJ2-1
V gene: TRBV10-3
CDR3 protein: CAISESRGPNEQFF
CDR3 DNA: TGTGCCATCAGTGAGTCGAGGGGGCCTAATGAGCAGTTCTTC

D gene: -
clone size: -
J gene: TRBJ2-7
V gene: TRBV5-4
CDR3 protein: CASSSLPPRGYEQYF
CDR3 DNA: TGTGCCAGCAGCTCCCTGCCGCCCCGGGGCTACGAGCAGTACTTC

D gene: TRBD1
clone size: -
J gene: TRBJ2-1
V gene: TRBV10-3
CDR3 protein: CAISNFGQVTDNEQFF
CDR3 DNA: TGTGCCATTTCGAACTTCGGACAGGTTACGGACAATGAGCAGTTCTTC

D gene: TRBD1
clone size: -
J gene: TRBJ2-7
V gene: TRBV7-6
CDR3 protein: CASSFRQGRPPYF
CDR3 DNA: TGTGCCAGCAGCTTCCGACAGGGGCGACCCCCGTACTTC

D gene: -
clone size: -
J gene: TRBJ2-7
V gene: TRBV5-1
CDR3 protein: CASSPSRSGVISYEQYF
CDR3 DNA: TGCGCCAGCAGCCCGTCCCGATCAGGGGTTATCTCCTACGAGCAGTACTTC

D gene: TRBD1
clone size: -
J gene: TRBJ1-2
V gene: TRBV25-1
CDR3 protein: CASSDRKTGDGYTF
CDR3 DNA: TGTGCCAGCAGTGATCGTAAGACAGGGGATGGCTACACCTTC

D gene: TRBD2
clone size: -
J gene: TRBJ2-3
V gene: TRBV5-1
CDR3 protein: CASSSSSGSWADTQYF
CDR3 DNA: TGCGCCAGCAGCTCATCGAGCGGGAGTTGGGCAGATACGCAGTATTTT

D gene: TRBD2
clone size: few
J gene: TRBJ2-7
V gene: TRBV5-8
CDR3 protein: CASSFRGTSEPYEQYF
CDR3 DNA: TGTGCCAGCAGCTTTCGAGGGACTAGCGAACCCTACGAGCAGTACTTC

D gene: -
clone size: -
J gene: TRBJ2-7
V gene: TRBV7-9
CDR3 protein: CASSLGSGPAYEQYF
CDR3 DNA: TGTGCCAGCAGCTTAGGATCGGGTCCTGCCTACGAGCAGTACTTC

D gene: -
clone size: -
J gene: TRBJ2-7
V gene: TRBV11-2
CDR3 protein: CASSPRVSYEQYF
CDR3 DNA: TGTGCCAGCAGCCCCAGGGTGTCCTACGAGCAGTACTTC

D gene: TRBD2
clone size: -
J gene: TRBJ2-3
V gene: TRBV6-5
CDR3 protein: CASSSRLAGGQDTQYF
CDR3 DNA: TGTGCCAGCAGTTCCAGACTAGCGGGAGGTCAGGATACGCAGTATTTT

D gene: TRBD1
clone size: -
J gene: TRBJ1-2
V gene: TRBV27
CDR3 protein: CTSSLSGTGVSNYGYTF
CDR3 DNA: TGTACCAGCAGTTTATCTGGGACAGGGGTTTCCAACTATGGCTACACCTTC

D gene: TRBD2
clone size: few
J gene: TRBJ2-7
V gene: TRBV19
CDR3 protein: CASSIVGLEGHEQYF
CDR3 DNA: TGTGCCAGTAGTATAGTGGGACTAGAGGGCCACGAGCAGTACTTC

D gene: -
clone size: -
J gene: TRBJ1-5
V gene: TRBV5-1
CDR3 protein: CASSFGRGDQPQHF
CDR3 DNA: TGCGCCAGCAGCTTTGGAAGGGGCGATCAGCCCCAGCATTTT

D gene: TRBD1
clone size: once
J gene: TRBJ1-5
V gene: TRBV23-1
CDR3 protein: CASSQFGQGAINQPQHF
CDR3 DNA: TGCGCCAGCAGTCAGTTTGGACAGGGGGCGATTAATCAGCCCCAGCATTTT